The 21 T cell receptor beta chains below come from one sample, sequenced in a study of T cell clonality in common variable immunodeficiency (dated by TCRdb to the mid-2010s). The method behind the library was the immunoSEQ multiplex PCR assay. The source is immuneACCESS, and TCRdb retained only in-frame sequences with V and J called. Part of the clones is not carried over; for the studies checked, unresolved V genes explain less than half of this, and the remainder is unexplained. This sample has about 81,000 clones in the table, none counted a single time. Approximately 0.8% of the sample rests with the top ten. The sequencing input was peripheral blood mononuclear cells. Source of these receptors: a person aged 18 to 70 in good health.

The table lists this clone with many counts. The missing CDR3 end, 3 residues past where the read stops, is filled in from the germline J gene. The chain uses TRBV7-3 and TRBJ2-1, with D possibly TRBD1 on 6 matching bases. Germline CDR1 and CDR2: SGHTA and FQGTGA. The CDR3 covers 15 residues. Trimming cost V 5 bases and J 4 bases, with 15 bases left between them. The sequenced CDR3 bases are TGTGCCAGCAGCCGTACGACAGGCCATTACAATGAG. This encodes CASSRTTGHYNE. The whole CDR3 region reads CASSRTTGHYNEQFF.

The sample holds many counts of this clone. Relative to the germline gene, one junction end is altered; a read error may explain this. Sequencing ends 3 residues short of the CDR3 end; the germline J gene provides the rest. The chain has TRBV4-2 and TRBJ1-5; 7 bases agree with TRBD1. Germline V gene data show CDR1 as LGHNA and CDR2 as YNFKEQ. This CDR3 has 17 amino acids. The CDR3 here is CASSQDNRGRSNQPQHF. Incomplete CDR3 DNA: TGCGCCAGCAGCCAGGATAACAGGGGCCGCAGCAATCAGCCC.

This clone was counted many times. The read ends 3 residues early relative to the CDR3; the germline J gene fills the gap. The rearrangement uses TRBV29-1 and TRBJ1-1; 7 nucleotides line up with TRBD1. V lost 4 bases to trimming and J lost 0 bases; unmatched junction nucleotides: 11. Germline CDR1 is SQVTM and CDR2 is ANQGSEA. This CDR3 contains 16 residues. CDR3 loop: CSVGRQGSMVNTEAFF. CDR3 bases read: TGCAGCGTTGGAAGACAGGGATCAATGGTGAACACTGAA.

There are many counts of this clone. Sequencing ends 3 residues short of the CDR3 end; the germline J gene provides the rest. V usage is TRBV29-1 and J usage is TRBJ1-5, with 7 bases fitting TRBD1. Germline V lookup: CDR1 SQVTM, CDR2 ANQGSEA. V gave up 4 bases and J gave up 4 bases; unmatched junction bases: 4. The length of the CDR3 is 13 residues. CDR3 DNA, as far as it was read: TGCAGCGTTGTTGACAGGGCGAATCAGCCC. Translating gives CSVVDRANQP. The entire CDR3 sequence reads CSVVDRANQPQHF.

Points on this clone: The read terminates 3 residues ahead of where the CDR3 ends, so the germline J gene completes it. V and J are TRBV6-2 or TRBV6-3 and TRBJ2-2; TRBD2 aligns across 14 bases. Germline values: CDR1 MNHEY, CDR2 SVGEGT. J was trimmed by 7 bases and V by 6 bases; bases with no gene match: 4. The CDR3 has 15 amino acids. Partial CDR3 DNA: TGTGCCAGCAGGCCGGGACTAGCGGGAGTCGGGGAG. It is translated as CASRPGLAGVGE. The full-length CDR3 reads as CASRPGLAGVGELFF.

This clone was counted at least ten times. This CDR3 reads CASSQGSLSYEQYF. The CDR3 bases that were read are TGCGCCAGCAGCCAAGGTTCTCTATCCTACGAG. V is TRBV4-1 and J is TRBJ2-7; D not resolved. The read terminates 3 residues ahead of where the CDR3 ends, so the germline J gene completes it. The V end was cut by 1 base, the J end by 1 base, with 8 bases between. Germline V gene data show CDR1 as MGHRA and CDR2 as YSYEKL. This CDR3 is built from 14 residues.

This clone was counted many times. The sequence runs out 3 residues before the end of the CDR3; the remainder is reconstructed from the germline J gene. This chain uses TRBV30 with TRBJ1-3; D is perhaps TRBD1 (6 bases). The germline V gene has CDR1 GTSNPN and CDR2 SVGIG (reference sequence). Trimming left V 4 bases short and J 6 bases short, with 19 bases between. The CDR3 sequence is 15 residues long. The chain's CDR3 is CAWTRNAGAENTIYF. Incomplete CDR3 DNA: TGTGCCTGGACAAGAAACGCAGGGGCAGAAAACACC.

This clone came up a few times. From the germline J gene comes the end of the CDR3, since the read stops 3 residues before it. J is TRBJ2-7 and V is TRBV27; 7 nucleotides agree with TRBD1. V lost 5 bases and J lost 3; bases outside the gene matches: 4. In germline, CDR1 is MNHEY, CDR2 SMNVEV (reference sequence). The CDR3 covers 13 residues. CDR3 bases read: TGTGCCAGCAGTAAAGGGGGCTTCTACGAG. Protein: CASSKGGFYE. The entire CDR3 reads CASSKGGFYEQYF.

This clone was observed at least ten times. The CDR3 extends 3 residues past the end of the read, so its final part is completed from the germline J gene. The V and J genes are TRBV20-1 and TRBJ2-2; TRBD1 or TRBD2 may be the D gene (5 bases each). CDR1 is DFQATT and CDR2 is SNEGSKA in the germline V gene (reference sequence). Trimming took off 6 bases at V and 7 bases at J, with 18 bases between the two ends. The CDR3 has 14 amino acids. This CDR3 reads CSARRQGIGGELFF. Partial CDR3 DNA: TGCAGTGCGAGGAGGCAGGGAATCGGCGGGGAG.

This clone has a count of ten or more. The read stops 3 residues short of the end of the CDR3; the missing end is completed from the germline J gene. The rearrangement uses TRBV5-6 and TRBJ1-5, with D maybe TRBD1 (6 bases). CDR1 and CDR2 from the germline V gene are SGHDT and YYEEEE. Trimming left V 0 bases short and J 8 bases short, with 15 bases between. This CDR3 contains 15 residues. Partial CDR3 DNA: TGTGCCAGCAGCTTGGCCCGCGGGGGCAGCAAGCCC. It yields the protein CASSLARGGSKP. The entire CDR3 protein reads CASSLARGGSKPQHF. Filled out from reference TRBV5-6 and TRBJ1-5, the complete variable domain reads DAGVTQSPTHLIKTRGQQVTLRCSPKSGHDTVSWYQQALGQGPQFIFQYYEEEERQRGNFPDRFSGHQFPNYSSELNVNALLLGDSALYLCASSLARGGSKPQHFGDGTRLSIL.

There are many counts of this clone. The covered CDR3 bases are TGTGCCAGCAGCTTCCGGACTAGCGGGAGCAATGAG. Amino acid sequence: CASSFRTSGSNE. The full CDR3 reads CASSFRTSGSNEQFF. The rearrangement links TRBV5-4 to TRBJ2-1; TRBD2 aligns across 13 bases. Read data end 3 residues before the CDR3 end; the end is taken from the germline J gene. The CDR3 contains 15 residues. V was pared by 2 bases and J by 6 bases, with 2 bases of the junction left unmatched. CDR1 SGHNT and CDR2 YYREEE come from the germline V gene (reference sequence).

This clone was detected ten times or more. The read is 3 residues too short to cover the CDR3 end, so that end is filled in from the germline J gene. The chain uses TRBV20-1 and TRBJ2-2; 12 bases agree with TRBD2. The CDR3 runs to 15 residues. V shed 3 bases and J 2 bases; nucleotides not matched to a gene: 1. From germline, CDR1 is DFQATT and CDR2 SNEGSKA (reference sequence). The CDR3 loop is CSASGLAGNTGELFF. The CDR3 DNA, read in part, is TGCAGTGCTAGCGGACTAGCGGGAAACACCGGGGAG.

This clone was counted at least ten times. The read ends 3 residues before the CDR3 terminus; that terminus is restored from the germline J gene. This sequence joins TRBV28 and TRBJ2-7; D may be TRBD2 (5 bases). The V and J ends lost 5 bases and 3 bases respectively, with 20 bases between them. CDR3 size: 16 residues. The germline gives CDR1 MDHEN, CDR2 SYDVKM. CDR3 DNA (partial): TGTGCCAGCAGTCCGGACTCTAACCCCCCCAGCTACGAG. It yields the protein CASSPDSNPPSYE. The full CDR3 protein reads CASSPDSNPPSYEQYF.

In this sample, this clone turned up many times. The sequenced fragment ends 3 residues before the CDR3 boundary, so the rest is inferred from the germline J gene. V usage is TRBV7-3 and J usage is TRBJ2-7; TRBD1 might be the D (6 bases). V was cut by 6 bases and J by 0 bases, with 15 bases left in between. This CDR3 is 15 amino acids long. Germline CDR1 is SGHTA and CDR2 is FQGTGA. The CDR3 bases that were read are TGTGCCAGCAGGCCGACAGGTGACAGCTCCTACGAG. It encodes CASRPTGDSSYE. The full CDR3 protein reads CASRPTGDSSYEQYF.

The table lists this clone with many counts. The CDR3 goes on 3 residues after the read ends, and that part is filled in from the germline J gene. The chain joins TRBV9 to TRBJ2-3; 11 bases map to TRBD2. V lost 3 bases to trimming and J lost 2 bases; unmatched junction nucleotides: 11. Germline V gene lookup returns CDR1 SGDLS and CDR2 YYNGEE. The length of the CDR3 is 18 residues. CDR3: CASSARTLAGGPTDTQYF. CDR3 bases read: TGTGCCAGCAGCGCGAGGACTCTAGCGGGAGGACCCACAGATACG.

This clone was picked up many times. The CDR3 is cut off 3 residues early in the read; its end comes from the germline J gene. The chain carries TRBV5-8 and TRBJ2-7; 8 positions agree with TRBD2. V shed 6 bases, J shed 1 base, and the junction held 9 bases outside the gene matches. The germline CDR1 and CDR2 sequences are SGHTS and YDEGEE. The CDR3 is made up of 15 amino acids. The covered CDR3 bases are TGTGCCAGCACCCTTATGAGCGGGAGTTCCTACGAG. Translation: CASTLMSGSSYE. The entire CDR3 reads CASTLMSGSSYEQYF.

This clone occurred many times. The DNA ends 3 residues before the CDR3 does, and the rest of the CDR3 is filled in from the germline J gene. The rearrangement links TRBV10-1 to TRBJ2-7; TRBD1 matches at 9 bases. The ends lost 2 bases at V and 3 bases at J; junction bases unmatched: 5. The CDR3 spans 15 residues. Germline values: CDR1 WNHNN, CDR2 SYGVQD (reference sequence). CDR3 sequence reads: CASSETGTGNYEQYF. CDR3 bases read: TGCGCCAGCAGTGAGACCGGGACAGGGAACTACGAG.

This clone was found many times. The DNA ends 3 residues before the CDR3 does, and the rest of the CDR3 is filled in from the germline J gene. The chain has TRBV19 and TRBJ2-2; no clear D. This CDR3 is 11 amino acids long. The V end was cut by 10 bases, the J end by 6 bases, with 9 bases between. Looked up from germline, CDR1 is LNHDA and CDR2 is SQIVND (reference sequence). Here the CDR3 reads CATLGAGELFF. The part of the CDR3 DNA that was read is TGTGCCACCCTAGGTGCCGGGGAG.

This clone was detected many times. The observed sequence ends 3 residues before the CDR3 terminus, with the missing tail filled in from the germline J gene. The genes are TRBV20-1 and TRBJ2-3; TRBD1 matches 7 bases. From germline, CDR1 is DFQATT and CDR2 SNEGSKA (reference sequence). There are 15 residues in the CDR3. The V gene end was trimmed by 3 bases and the J gene end by 3 bases; junction bases not matched to a gene: 9. Partial CDR3 DNA: TGCAGTGCTAGGACCCCAGGGGGAAGTACAGATACG. It yields the protein CSARTPGGSTDT. The CDR3 in full is CSARTPGGSTDTQYF.

This clone was picked up many times. The read falls 3 residues short of the CDR3 end, and the missing part is taken from the germline J gene. This sequence joins TRBV6-1 and TRBJ2-7; possibly TRBD1 for D (6 bases). Germline loops: CDR1 MNHNS, CDR2 SASEGT. The V end lost 0 bases, the J end lost 3 bases, and 12 bases lay between the germline ends. CDR3 length: 15 amino acids. The sequenced CDR3 bases are TGTGCCAGCAGTGAAGCGGCAGGGGAATACTACGAG. Residues: CASSEAAGEYYE. The full CDR3 is CASSEAAGEYYEQYF.

This clone was seen repeatedly, ten times or more. Read data end 3 residues before the CDR3 end; the end is taken from the germline J gene. V gene TRBV28 combines with J gene TRBJ2-7; 8 nucleotides align to TRBD1. With 4 bases clipped from V and 5 bases from J, the junction kept 10 bases outside the gene matches. The CDR3 has 15 residues. Per germline, CDR1 MDHEN and CDR2 SYDVKM. The CDR3 bases that were read are TGTGCCAGCAGTTCTCCCCAGGGGGCGAGGAACGAG. This sequence encodes CASSSPQGARNE. The full CDR3 protein is CASSSPQGARNEQYF.